This TCR beta chain was sequenced during a study of blood T cell repertoires in COVID-19. For the study at large: The origin of the acute and convalescent COVID-19 samples was the United States, Italy and Spain. T cells, B-cell-depleted T cells, or PBMCs provided the cDNA or gDNA that served as material.

Trimming pared 6 bases from V and 10 bases from J, leaving 16 bases between. This CDR3 has 14 residues. Per germline, CDR1 MDHEN and CDR2 SYDVKM. Patients from Seattle were sampled longitudinally, starting during active infection. Per the study methods: Cell counts per sample came from amplifying reference gene primers. The assay was immunoSEQ multiplex PCR, and TCRdb's table has in-frame clones only and misses some. The DNA was the basis for D and trimming; V, J and clone size are from that table. The sample has 200,000 to 250,000 clones, less than 85% seen once. The receptor comes from a woman at least 80 years old with COVID-19, enrolled during active disease. What was sequenced was peripheral blood. The V and J genes are TRBV28 and TRBJ1-6; maybe TRBD1 (6 bases). This chain's CDR3 is CASSSGGGGSPLHF. The CDR3 DNA is TGTGCCAGCAGCTCCGGCGGGGGCGGATCACCCCTCCACTTT. The complete variable domain, with remaining parts taken from reference TRBV28 and TRBJ1-6, reads DVKVTQSSRYLVKRTGEKVFLECVQDMDHENMFWYRQDPGLGLRLIYFSYDVKMKEKGDIPEGYSVSREKKERFSLILESASTNQTSMYLCASSSGGGGSPLHFGNGTRLTVT.